This is a list of T cell receptor beta chains from one sample in a study of blood T cell repertoires in COVID-19. The data were produced by immunoSEQ multiplex PCR, yet TCRdb's version contains in-frame clones alone and is incomplete. The repertoire holds 80,000 to 100,000 clones, with roughly 85% as singletons. Source material: peripheral blood. Receptors originate from a man aged 65 to 79 with acute or convalescent COVID-19. The CDR3 runs from the conserved cysteine through the conserved F or W. A D gene is named only where the DNA matches it firmly. Size is omitted from some rows. Given values are once, few, many or a class for expanded clones.

d_call clone_size j_call v_call cdr3_aa cdr3_nt
. . TRBJ1-2 TRBV2 CARSTGSSYGYTF TGTGCCAGGAGTACAGGGTCAAGTTATGGCTACACCTTC
. . TRBJ2-7 TRBV2 CASSDRGEQYF TGTGCCAGCAGTGATAGAGGCGAGCAGTACTTC
TRBD1 . TRBJ1-1 TRBV29-1 CSGYRQGPEAFF TGCAGCGGCTACCGACAGGGCCCTGAAGCTTTCTTT
. . TRBJ1-1 TRBV27 CASSFNSNTEAFF TGTGCCAGCAGTTTCAACAGCAACACTGAAGCTTTCTTT
TRBD1 once TRBJ1-1 TRBV7-6 CASSLDQGERTEAFF TGTGCCAGCAGCTTAGACCAGGGGGAGAGGACTGAAGCTTTCTTT
. . TRBJ1-1 TRBV29-1 CSVEMAGGNTEAFF TGCAGCGTTGAGATGGCCGGCGGGAACACTGAAGCTTTCTTT
TRBD1 . TRBJ1-6 TRBV7-9 CASSSWGQGARVPLHF TGTGCCAGCAGCTCATGGGGGCAGGGGGCCAGGGTGCCCCTCCACTTT
. . TRBJ1-3 TRBV6-6 CASSRPQASSGNTIYF TGTGCCAGCAGTCGACCCCAGGCGAGCTCTGGAAACACCATATATTTT
TRBD1 . TRBJ2-2 TRBV7-9 CASSPWDRPNGELFF TGTGCCAGCAGCCCGTGGGACAGGCCAAACGGGGAGCTGTTTTTT
TRBD2 . TRBJ2-2 TRBV5-1 CASSSRLAGGPYANTGELFF TGCGCCAGCAGCTCCAGACTAGCGGGGGGGCCCTACGCCAACACCGGGGAGCTGTTTTTT
. . TRBJ1-5 TRBV19 CASSTTGSNQPQHF TGTGCCAGTAGTACGACGGGGAGCAATCAGCCCCAGCATTTT
. . TRBJ2-5 TRBV5-4 CASSLTGETQYF TGTGCCAGCAGCTTAACGGGGGAGACCCAGTACTTC
TRBD2 . TRBJ2-5 TRBV19 CASSPSGGTYVSTQYF TGTGCCAGTAGCCCCTCGGGGGGGACCTACGTCTCGACCCAGTACTTC
. . TRBJ1-2 TRBV19 CASSIEYLNYGYTF TGTGCCAGTAGTATCGAGTATCTTAACTATGGCTACACCTTC
TRBD1 . TRBJ1-4 TRBV6-2/TRBV6-3 CASSSPGQGNEKLFF TGTGCCAGCAGTTCTCCGGGACAGGGGAATGAAAAACTGTTTTTT
TRBD1 . TRBJ2-7 TRBV5-1 CASSSGQGVKHEQYF TGCGCCAGCAGCTCTGGACAGGGGGTAAAGCACGAGCAGTACTTC
TRBD2 . TRBJ2-3 TRBV30 CAWTTGLRSTDTQYF TGTGCCTGGACTACGGGACTAAGGAGCACAGATACGCAGTATTTT
. . TRBJ1-2 TRBV5-1 CASSSRGATGYTF TGCGCCAGCAGCTCTCGCGGGGCCACCGGCTACACCTTC
. . TRBJ1-2 TRBV28 CASSSETEYGYTF TGTGCCAGCAGTTCTGAGACAGAGTATGGCTACACCTTC
. many TRBJ2-2 TRBV2 CASGRDTNTGELFF TGTGCCAGCGGCAGGGACACAAACACCGGGGAGCTGTTTTTT
TRBD1 . TRBJ2-6 TRBV28 CASSRTGFSGANVLTF TGTGCCAGCAGCCGGACAGGCTTCTCTGGGGCCAACGTCCTGACTTTC
. . TRBJ2-5 TRBV7-3 CASSSTPGLQETQYF TGTGCCAGCAGCTCCACGCCGGGACTGCAAGAGACCCAGTACTTC
. . TRBJ1-2 TRBV5-1 CASSLELSNYGYTF TGCGCCAGCAGCTTGGAACTGAGCAACTATGGCTACACCTTC
. . TRBJ2-2 TRBV11-3 CASSLGAGVTGELFF TGTGCCAGCAGCTTGGGGGCAGGGGTCACCGGGGAGCTGTTTTTT
TRBD1 . TRBJ1-2 TRBV6-5 CASSQKTGRVYGYTF TGTGCCAGCAGCCAAAAGACAGGGCGGGTATATGGCTACACCTTC
. . TRBJ1-5 TRBV7-9 CASSLGGFSNPQHF TGTGCCAGCAGCCTAGGCGGTTTTTCAAACCCCCAGCATTTT
. . TRBJ1-4 TRBV6-5 CASSYSSQYEKLFF TGTGCCAGCAGTTACTCCTCACAGTATGAAAAACTGTTTTTT
. . TRBJ2-3 TRBV15 CATSRDGLVGRGRRDTQYF TGTGCCACCAGCAGAGATGGTTTGGTGGGCAGGGGAAGAAGAGATACGCAGTATTTT
. few TRBJ1-1 TRBV5-5 CASSEERYTEAFF TGTGCCAGCAGCGAAGAGAGGTACACTGAAGCTTTCTTT
TRBD2 few TRBJ2-3 TRBV12-3/TRBV12-4 CASLRDYTDTQYF TGTGCCAGCCTCCGGGACTACACAGATACGCAGTATTTT
TRBD1 once TRBJ1-2 TRBV2 CASSNRDSYGYTF TGTGCCAGCAGTAACCGGGACAGCTATGGCTACACCTTC
. . TRBJ2-3 TRBV6-4 CASSKGQGSHADTQYF TGTGCCAGTTCGAAGGGGCAGGGAAGTCACGCAGATACGCAGTATTTT
. . TRBJ1-1 TRBV4-2 CASSQERPEASKAFF TGTGCCAGCAGCCAAGAAAGACCTGAAGCGTCAAAAGCTTTCTTT
. . TRBJ2-2 TRBV7-9 CASSRSQGFGELFF TGTGCCAGCAGCAGAAGTCAGGGTTTCGGGGAGCTGTTTTTT
. once TRBJ2-1 TRBV10-3 CAISAGTEQFF TGTGCCATCAGTGCCGGGACAGAGCAGTTCTTC
. . TRBJ2-2 TRBV5-4 CASSLGGGFPTGELFF TGTGCCAGCAGCTTGGGGGGGGGCTTCCCCACCGGGGAGCTGTTTTTT
TRBD1 . TRBJ1-2 TRBV3-1/TRBV3-2 CASSETGGGYTF TGTGCCAGCAGCGAGACAGGGGGAGGCTACACCTTC
TRBD1 . TRBJ1-5 TRBV19 CASSSDREVQPQHF TGTGCCAGTAGTAGCGACAGGGAGGTACAGCCCCAGCATTTT